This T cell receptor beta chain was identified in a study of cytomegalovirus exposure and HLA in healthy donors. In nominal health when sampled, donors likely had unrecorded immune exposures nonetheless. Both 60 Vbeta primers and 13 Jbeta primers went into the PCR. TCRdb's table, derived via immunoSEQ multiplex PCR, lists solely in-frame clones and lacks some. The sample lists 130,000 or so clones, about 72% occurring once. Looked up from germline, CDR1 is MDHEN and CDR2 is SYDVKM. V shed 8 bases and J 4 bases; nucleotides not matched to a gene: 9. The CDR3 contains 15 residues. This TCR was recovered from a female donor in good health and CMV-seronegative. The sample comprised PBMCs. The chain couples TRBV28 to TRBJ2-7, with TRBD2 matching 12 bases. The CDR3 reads CASSHRLAGEYEQYF. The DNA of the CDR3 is TGTGCCAGCTCCCACCGACTAGCGGGAGAATACGAGCAGTACTTC. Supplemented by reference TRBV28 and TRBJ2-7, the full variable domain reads DVKVTQSSRYLVKRTGEKVFLECVQDMDHENMFWYRQDPGLGLRLIYFSYDVKMKEKGDIPEGYSVSREKKERFSLILESASTNQTSMYLCASSHRLAGEYEQYFGPGTRLTVT.